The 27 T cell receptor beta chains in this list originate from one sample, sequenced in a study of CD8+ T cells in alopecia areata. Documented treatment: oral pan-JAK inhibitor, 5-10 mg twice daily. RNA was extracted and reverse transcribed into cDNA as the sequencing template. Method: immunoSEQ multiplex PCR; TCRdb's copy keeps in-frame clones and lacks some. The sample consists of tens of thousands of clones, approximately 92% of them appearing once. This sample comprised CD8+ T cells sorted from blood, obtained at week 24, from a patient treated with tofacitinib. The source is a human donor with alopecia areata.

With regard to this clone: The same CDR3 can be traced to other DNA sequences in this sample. The CDR3 sequence is CASSSAGPAYEQYF. The CDR3 bases are TGTGCCAGCAGCAGTGCCGGGCCAGCCTACGAGCAGTACTTC. The chain uses TRBV27 and TRBJ2-7; D not resolved. Germline V gene lookup returns CDR1 MNHEY and CDR2 SMNVEV (reference sequence). The CDR3 is 14 residues long. Trimming took off 6 bases at V and 2 bases at J, with 14 bases between the two ends.

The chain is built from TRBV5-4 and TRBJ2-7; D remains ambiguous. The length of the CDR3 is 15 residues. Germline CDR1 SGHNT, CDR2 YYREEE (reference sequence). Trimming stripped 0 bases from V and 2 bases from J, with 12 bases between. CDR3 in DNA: TGTGCCAGCAGCTTGGATATTAGGGCAGCCTACGAGCAGTACTTC. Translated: CASSLDIRAAYEQYF.

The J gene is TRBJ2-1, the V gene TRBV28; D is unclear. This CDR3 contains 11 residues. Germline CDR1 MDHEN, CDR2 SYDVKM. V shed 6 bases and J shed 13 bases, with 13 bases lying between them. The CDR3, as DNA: TGTGCCAGCAGCGACTCGTACCTACAGTTCTTC. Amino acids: CASSDSYLQFF.

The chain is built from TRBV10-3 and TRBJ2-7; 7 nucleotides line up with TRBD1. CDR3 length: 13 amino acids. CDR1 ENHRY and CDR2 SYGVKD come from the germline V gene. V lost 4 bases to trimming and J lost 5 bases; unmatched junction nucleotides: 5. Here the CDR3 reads CAISVDRENEQYF. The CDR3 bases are TGTGCCATCAGTGTTGACAGGGAGAACGAGCAGTACTTC.

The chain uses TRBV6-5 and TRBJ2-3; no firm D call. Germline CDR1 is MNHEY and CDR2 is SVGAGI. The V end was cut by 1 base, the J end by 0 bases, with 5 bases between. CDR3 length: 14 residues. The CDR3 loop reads CASSYYPSTDTQYF. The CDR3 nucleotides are TGTGCCAGCAGTTACTACCCTAGCACAGATACGCAGTATTTT.

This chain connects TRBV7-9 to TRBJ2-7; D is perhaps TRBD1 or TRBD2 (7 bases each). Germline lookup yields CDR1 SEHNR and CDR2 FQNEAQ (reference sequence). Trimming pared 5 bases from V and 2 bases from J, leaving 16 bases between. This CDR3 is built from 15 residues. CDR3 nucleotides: TGTGCCAGCAGCCAGGAGCGGGACAGCCCCTACGAGCAGTACTTC. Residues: CASSQERDSPYEQYF.

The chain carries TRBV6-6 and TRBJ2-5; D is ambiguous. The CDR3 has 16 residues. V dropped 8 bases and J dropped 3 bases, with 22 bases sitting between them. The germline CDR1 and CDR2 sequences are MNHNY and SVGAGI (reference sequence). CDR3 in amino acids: CASPPEAVLLKETQYF. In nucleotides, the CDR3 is TGTGCCAGCCCCCCTGAGGCTGTACTGCTCAAAGAGACCCAGTACTTC.

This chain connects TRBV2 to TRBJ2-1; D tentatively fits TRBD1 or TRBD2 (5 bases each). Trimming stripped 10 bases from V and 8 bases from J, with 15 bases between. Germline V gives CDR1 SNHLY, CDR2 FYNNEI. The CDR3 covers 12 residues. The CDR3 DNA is TGTGCCACCGTGCTATTGGGGGATGAGCAGTTCTTC. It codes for CATVLLGDEQFF.

The CDR3 coding sequence is TGTGCCAGTAGTATCCGCCTAGCGGGGGGGTTTAGCACAGATACGCAGTATTTT. Translating gives CASSIRLAGGFSTDTQYF. The chain carries TRBV19 and TRBJ2-3; TRBD2 matches at 12 bases. Germline loops: CDR1 LNHDA, CDR2 SQIVND (reference sequence). The CDR3 consists of 18 residues. With V trimmed by 3 bases and J by 0 bases, 7 bases remained unmatched.

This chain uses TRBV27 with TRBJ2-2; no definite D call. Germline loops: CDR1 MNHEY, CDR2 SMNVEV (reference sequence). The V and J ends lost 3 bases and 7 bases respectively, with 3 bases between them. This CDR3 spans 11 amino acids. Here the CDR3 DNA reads TGTGCCAGCAGTTTGTACGGGGAGCTGTTTTTT. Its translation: CASSLYGELFF.

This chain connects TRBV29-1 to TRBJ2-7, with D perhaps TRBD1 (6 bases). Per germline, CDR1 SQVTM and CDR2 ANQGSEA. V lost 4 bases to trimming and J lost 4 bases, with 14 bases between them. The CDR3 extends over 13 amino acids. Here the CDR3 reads CSVVGGQTYEQYF. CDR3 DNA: TGCAGCGTTGTTGGGGGCCAGACATACGAGCAGTACTTC.

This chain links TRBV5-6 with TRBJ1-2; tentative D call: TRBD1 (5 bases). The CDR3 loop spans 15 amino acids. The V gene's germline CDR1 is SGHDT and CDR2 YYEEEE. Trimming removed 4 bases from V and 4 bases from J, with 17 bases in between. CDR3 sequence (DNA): TGTGCCAGCAGCGGCCGGGACGTAGTTATCTATGGCTACACCTTC. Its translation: CASSGRDVVIYGYTF.

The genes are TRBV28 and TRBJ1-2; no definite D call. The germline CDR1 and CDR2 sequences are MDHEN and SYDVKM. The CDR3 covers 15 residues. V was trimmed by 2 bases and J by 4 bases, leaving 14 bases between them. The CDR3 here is CASSLGAGSPYGYTF. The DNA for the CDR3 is TGTGCCAGCAGTTTAGGAGCAGGCAGTCCCTATGGCTACACCTTC.

In nucleotides, the CDR3 is TGTGCCAGTAGTATGGAGACAGGGACCTACGAGCAGTACTTC. It specifies CASSMETGTYEQYF. The genes are TRBV19 and TRBJ2-7, with 7 bases matching TRBD1. The germline V gene encodes CDR1 LNHDA and CDR2 SQIVND (reference sequence). The CDR3 runs to 14 residues. The V segment lost 3 bases and the J segment 2 bases; nucleotides outside the gene matches: 4. Full variable domain (rest looked up from reference TRBV19 and TRBJ2-7): DGGITQSPKYLFRKEGQNVTLSCEQNLNHDAMYWYRQDPGQGLRLIYYSQIVNDFQKGDIAEGYSVSREKKESFPLTVTSAQKNPTAFYLCASSMETGTYEQYFGPGTRLTVT.

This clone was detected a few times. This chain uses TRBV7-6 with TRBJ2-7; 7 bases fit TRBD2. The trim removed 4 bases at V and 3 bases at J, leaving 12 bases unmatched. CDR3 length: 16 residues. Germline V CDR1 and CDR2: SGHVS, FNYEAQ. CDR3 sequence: CASSSGLDTGGYEQYF. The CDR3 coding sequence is TGTGCCAGCAGCTCTGGACTAGATACAGGAGGCTACGAGCAGTACTTC.

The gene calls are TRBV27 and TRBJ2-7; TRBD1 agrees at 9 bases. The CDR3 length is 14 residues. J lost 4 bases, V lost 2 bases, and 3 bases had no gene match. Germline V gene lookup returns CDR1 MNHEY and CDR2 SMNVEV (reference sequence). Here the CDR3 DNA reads TGTGCCAGCAGTTTAGGGGGACAGGGTTACGAGCAGTACTTC. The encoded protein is CASSLGGQGYEQYF.

This CDR3 reads CASSQSGQSAYTF. The CDR3 DNA sequence: TGTGCCAGCAGCCAATCGGGACAGTCGGCCTACACCTTC. The chain carries TRBV16 and TRBJ1-2; the match to TRBD1 covers 7 bases. The J segment lost 10 bases and the V segment lost 0 bases, leaving 5 bases of the junction unmatched. Germline CDR1 KGHSY, CDR2 FQNENV. There are 13 residues in the CDR3.

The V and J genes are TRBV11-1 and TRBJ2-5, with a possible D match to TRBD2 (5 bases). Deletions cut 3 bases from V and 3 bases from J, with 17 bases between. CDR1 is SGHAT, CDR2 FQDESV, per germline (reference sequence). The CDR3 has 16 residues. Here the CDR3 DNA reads TGTGCCAGCAGCTTCATTAGGGCCCCGGAGGAAGAGACCCAGTACTTC. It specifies CASSFIRAPEEETQYF.

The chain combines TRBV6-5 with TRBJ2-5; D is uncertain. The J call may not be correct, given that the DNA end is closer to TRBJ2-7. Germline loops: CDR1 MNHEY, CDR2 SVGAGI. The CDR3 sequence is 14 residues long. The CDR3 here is CASSYGGDSYEQYF. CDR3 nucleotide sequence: TGTGCCAGCAGTTACGGCGGCGATTCCTACGAGCAGTACTTC.

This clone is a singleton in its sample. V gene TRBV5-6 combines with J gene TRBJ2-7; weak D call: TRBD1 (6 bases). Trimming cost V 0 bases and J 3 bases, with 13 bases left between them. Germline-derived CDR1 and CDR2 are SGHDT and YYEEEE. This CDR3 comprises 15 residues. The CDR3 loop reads CASSLENRVGYEQYF. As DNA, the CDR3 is TGTGCCAGCAGCTTGGAAAACAGGGTAGGCTACGAGCAGTACTTC. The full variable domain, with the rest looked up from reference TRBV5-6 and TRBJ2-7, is DAGVTQSPTHLIKTRGQQVTLRCSPKSGHDTVSWYQQALGQGPQFIFQYYEEEERQRGNFPDRFSGHQFPNYSSELNVNALLLGDSALYLCASSLENRVGYEQYFGPGTRLTVT.

The CDR3 protein is CASSLRQETQYF. The CDR3 coding sequence is TGTGCCAGCAGTTTACGCCAAGAGACCCAGTACTTC. The chain joins TRBV28 to TRBJ2-5; D gene unclear. The length of the CDR3 is 12 residues. Trimming took off 2 bases at V and 1 base at J, with 2 bases between the two ends. The germline V gene has CDR1 MDHEN and CDR2 SYDVKM.

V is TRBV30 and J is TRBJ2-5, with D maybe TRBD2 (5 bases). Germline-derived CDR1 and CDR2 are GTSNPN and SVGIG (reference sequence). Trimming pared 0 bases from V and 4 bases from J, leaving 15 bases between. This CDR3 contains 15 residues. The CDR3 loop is CAWSVVGGDRETQYF. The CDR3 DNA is TGTGCCTGGAGTGTGGTCGGAGGAGATCGAGAGACCCAGTACTTC.

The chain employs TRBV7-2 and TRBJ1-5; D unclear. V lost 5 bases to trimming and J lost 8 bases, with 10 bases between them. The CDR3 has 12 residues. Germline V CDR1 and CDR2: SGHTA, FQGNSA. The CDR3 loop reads CASSRSDEPQHF. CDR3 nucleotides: TGTGCCAGCAGCCGTTCCGACGAGCCCCAGCATTTT.

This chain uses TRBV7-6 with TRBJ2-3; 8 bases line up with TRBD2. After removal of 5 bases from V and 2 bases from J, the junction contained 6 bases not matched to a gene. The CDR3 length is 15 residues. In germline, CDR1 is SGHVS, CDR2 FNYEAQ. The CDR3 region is CASSITLAATDTQYF. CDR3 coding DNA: TGTGCCAGCAGCATCACACTAGCGGCCACAGATACGCAGTATTTT.

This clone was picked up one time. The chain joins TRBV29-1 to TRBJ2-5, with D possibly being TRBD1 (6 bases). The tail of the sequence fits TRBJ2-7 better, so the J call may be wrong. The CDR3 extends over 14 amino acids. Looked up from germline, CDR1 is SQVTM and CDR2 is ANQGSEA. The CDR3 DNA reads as TGCAGCGTTGAACTCAGGGGCGCAACCTACGAGCAGTACTTC. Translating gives CSVELRGATYEQYF.

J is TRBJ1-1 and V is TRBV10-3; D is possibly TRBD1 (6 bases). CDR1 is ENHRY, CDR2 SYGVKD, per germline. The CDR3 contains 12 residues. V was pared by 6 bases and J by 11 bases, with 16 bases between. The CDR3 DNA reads TGTGCCATCAGCAGACAGGCCAAGGAGGCTTTCTTT. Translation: CAISRQAKEAFF.

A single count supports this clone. The CDR3 DNA reads TGTGCCAGCAACGACGGGACAGGAGCCTACGAGCAGTACTTC. Translating it yields CASNDGTGAYEQYF. This chain joins TRBV6-1 and TRBJ2-7; 8 bases fit TRBD1. With V trimmed by 7 bases and J by 2 bases, 7 bases remained unmatched. The CDR3 has 14 amino acids. The germline V gene has CDR1 MNHNS and CDR2 SASEGT.